The rows below give T cell receptor beta chains drawn from one sample of a study. TCRdb independently ran MiXCR on the 5' RACE reads; one entry per CDR3 protein. Among about 10,000 distinct CDR3 sequences, about 45% were seen once, and the ten largest hold 2.9%. The sample comprised Tregs sorted from a lymph node. These receptor sequences come from a female donor with breast cancer. CDR3s include the opening cysteine and the closing phenylalanine or tryptophan. Fields, in order: D gene, clone size, J gene, V gene, CDR3 DNA, CDR3 protein. The D gene is left open where the match is weak. The size field is filled for only some rows; it gives once, few, many or a size class.

>NA|few|TRBJ2-7|TRBV5-1
TGCGCCAGCAGCGCCGGGACAAGCTCCTACGAGCAGTACTTC
CASSAGTSSYEQYF
>NA|NA|TRBJ2-1|TRBV7-9
TGTGCCAGCAGCTTACCCGAGGGTAACAATGAGCAGTTCTTC
CASSLPEGNNEQFF
>NA|NA|TRBJ2-7|TRBV6-6
TGTGCCAGCAGTTACTCGGACAACTACGAGCAGTACTTC
CASSYSDNYEQYF
>NA|few|TRBJ1-2|TRBV10-1
TGCGCCAGCAGTGAGAGGCAGAACTATGGCTACACCTTC
CASSERQNYGYTF
>NA|few|TRBJ2-7|TRBV5-1
TGCGCCAGCAGCTTGCCCGCTAACTCCTACGAGCAGTACTTC
CASSLPANSYEQYF
>TRBD2|few|TRBJ2-7|TRBV6-5
TGTGCCAGCAGCACCAGCGGGATGGCCTCCTACGAGCAGTACTTC
CASSTSGMASYEQYF
>NA|NA|TRBJ1-2|TRBV11-2
TGTGCCAGCAGCTTAGGCGCCTATGGCTACACCTTC
CASSLGAYGYTF
>NA|NA|TRBJ2-7|TRBV20-1
TGCAGTGCTAGAGATCGAGAAGACGCCGCCTACGAGCAGTACTTC
CSARDREDAAYEQYF
>NA|NA|TRBJ2-3|TRBV9
TGTGCCAGCAGCGCCGGAGGGGGGACTGCCACAGATACGCAGTATTTT
CASSAGGGTATDTQYF
>NA|NA|TRBJ1-1|TRBV6-5
TGTGCCAGCAGTTACTCGGGGACCACTGAAGCTTTCTTT
CASSYSGTTEAFF
>TRBD1|few|TRBJ2-7|TRBV4-1
TGCGCCAGCAGCCAAGTTGAGGGACAGTACGAGCAGTACTTC
CASSQVEGQYEQYF
>NA|few|TRBJ2-7|TRBV5-1
TGCGCCAGCACCTACGACAGCTACGAGCAGTACTTC
CASTYDSYEQYF
>NA|NA|TRBJ1-5|TRBV12-3/TRBV12-4
TGTGCCAGCAGTACCCTTCCCCGGGGATATAGCAATCAGCCCCAGCATTTT
CASSTLPRGYSNQPQHF
>TRBD2|NA|TRBJ2-3|TRBV6-1
TGTGCCAGCGGCCCGGGGGGAGGCACAGATACGCAGTATTTT
CASGPGGGTDTQYF
>NA|NA|TRBJ2-5|TRBV10-2
TGCGCCAGCAGTCTACTAGGGGGGGGCCAAGAGACCCAGTACTTC
CASSLLGGGQETQYF
>NA|NA|TRBJ2-7|TRBV6-5
TGTGCCAGTCGACAGGACCCCTACGAGCAGTACTTC
CASRQDPYEQYF
>TRBD2|NA|TRBJ2-7|TRBV4-1
TGCGCCAGCAGCCCTCCGGGACAGATGACTAGCGGGAGGGAGGATTCCTACGAGCAGTACTTC
CASSPPGQMTSGREDSYEQYF
>NA|few|TRBJ2-5|TRBV5-1
TGCGCCAGCAGGCCGGGGGGCGGCGGTGAGACCCAGTACTTC
CASRPGGGGETQYF
>NA|NA|TRBJ1-5|TRBV11-2
TGTGCCAGCAGCTTAGATGTCAATCAGCCCCAGCATTTT
CASSLDVNQPQHF
>NA|NA|TRBJ1-2|TRBV5-1
TGCGCCAGCAGCTTAGGCAGCTATGGCTACACCTTC
CASSLGSYGYTF
>TRBD2|NA|TRBJ2-7|TRBV10-2
TGCGCCACCACCTCGACGACTAGCAGTTACGGGCAGTACTTC
CATTSTTSSYGQYF
>NA|few|TRBJ1-3|TRBV30
TGTGCCTGGAAACCAGCAGGGGGAAACACCATATATTTT
CAWKPAGGNTIYF
>TRBD1|few|TRBJ1-1|TRBV4-1
TGCGCCAGCAGTCGGACAGGGGGCATAGCCCAGATGAACACTGAAGCTTTCTTT
CASSRTGGIAQMNTEAFF
>NA|NA|TRBJ1-2|TRBV5-1
TGCGCCAGCAGCTTGGCATCGGACAGCTTATATGGCTACACCTTC
CASSLASDSLYGYTF
>NA|few|TRBJ2-7|TRBV4-1
TGCGCCAGCAGCCACCGGGACATGAGCTCCTACGAGCAGTACTTC
CASSHRDMSSYEQYF
>TRBD1|once|TRBJ1-1|TRBV5-6
TGTGCCAGCAGCGGCCCGGACAGGGAAGCTTTCTTT
CASSGPDREAFF
>TRBD1|few|TRBJ2-1|TRBV29-1
TGCAGCGTGGGGACAGGCAGCTCCTACAATGAGCAGTTCTTC
CSVGTGSSYNEQFF
>NA|few|TRBJ2-7|TRBV9
TGTGCCAGCAGTGAGGGGTCGCTAGACGAGCAGTACTTC
CASSEGSLDEQYF
>NA|NA|TRBJ1-2|TRBV7-6
TGTGCCAGCAGCCCCTGGGGGGGATCCTATGGCTACACCTTC
CASSPWGGSYGYTF
>NA|NA|TRBJ2-1|TRBV7-9
TGTGCCAGCAGCTTCACAGGGTCGGGGAATGAGCAGTTCTTC
CASSFTGSGNEQFF
>NA|NA|TRBJ2-3|TRBV20-1
TGCAGTGCTAGAGAGCCCGAATTGGATACGCAGTATTTT
CSAREPELDTQYF
>TRBD2|few|TRBJ2-1|TRBV7-6
TGTGCCAGCAGCTTAGAACCGGGACTAGCGGGCGATGAGCAGTTCTTC
CASSLEPGLAGDEQFF
>NA|NA|TRBJ1-2|TRBV20-1
TGCAGTGCTAGAGATCTGTCCGCTGGGGCCAGCTATGGCTACACCTTC
CSARDLSAGASYGYTF
>NA|few|TRBJ2-5|TRBV29-1
TGCAGCGTTGAAGATATACAGGTCCAAGAGACCCAGTACTTC
CSVEDIQVQETQYF
>NA|NA|TRBJ1-1|TRBV4-1
TGCGCCAGCAGCCAAAATGCGATGGTGATCACTGAAGCTTTCTTT
CASSQNAMVITEAFF
>TRBD1|NA|TRBJ1-1|TRBV5-1
TGCGCCAGCAGCACCCTAAGGGGGACAGGGGGCACTGAAGCTTTCTTT
CASSTLRGTGGTEAFF
>NA|NA|TRBJ2-5|TRBV6-6
TGTGCCAGCAGTTACCCCCAAGAGGTTTGGGAGACCCAGTACTTC
CASSYPQEVWETQYF
>NA|NA|TRBJ1-5|TRBV4-1
TGCGCCAGCAGCCAAGCTACGGATCAGCCCCAGCATTTT
CASSQATDQPQHF
>NA|few|TRBJ2-5|TRBV4-1
TGCGCCAGCAGCCAGAGTTTAGGGTTGGAAGAGACCCAGTACTTC
CASSQSLGLEETQYF
>NA|NA|TRBJ1-6|TRBV5-6
TGTGCCAGCAGCTTCATGGGGAGGGGATCACCCCTCCACTTT
CASSFMGRGSPLHF
>NA|NA|TRBJ2-3|TRBV12-3/TRBV12-4
TGTGCCAGCAGTTTTACAGGTACAGATACGCAGTATTTT
CASSFTGTDTQYF
>TRBD1|medium-sized|TRBJ2-7|TRBV6-5
TGTGCCAGCAGCCCGGGACAGGGGGCCTACGAGCAGTACTTC
CASSPGQGAYEQYF
>NA|NA|TRBJ2-7|TRBV4-1
TGCGCCAGCAGCCAAGAAAGGGGAACCTACGAGCAGTACTTC
CASSQERGTYEQYF
>TRBD2|NA|TRBJ2-5|TRBV7-3
TGTGCCAGCAGCTTAACCCCAATACTAGCGGATGGGGTCCAAGAGACCCAGTACTTC
CASSLTPILADGVQETQYF
>NA|NA|TRBJ1-1|TRBV6-1
TGTGCCACCAAGGGCAGGGGCGCTGAAGCTTTCTTT
CATKGRGAEAFF
>NA|few|TRBJ1-5|TRBV12-3/TRBV12-4
TGTGCCAGCAGTTTAGCTGGGGCGGTTCAGCCCCAGCATTTT
CASSLAGAVQPQHF
>NA|NA|TRBJ2-3|TRBV10-3
TGCGCCAGCAGTGAGCCCTGGGACGGCACAGATACGCAGTATTTT
CASSEPWDGTDTQYF
>NA|NA|TRBJ2-1|TRBV5-1
TGCGCCAGCAGCCCCACCCGGGGACTTGGGGGCCGTGAGCAGTTCTTC
CASSPTRGLGGREQFF
>NA|medium-sized|TRBJ1-1|TRBV29-1
TGCAGCGTTGAAAGCCTGACAGCGGTGAACACTGAAGCTTTCTTT
CSVESLTAVNTEAFF
>NA|few|TRBJ1-1|TRBV4-1
TGCGCCAGCAGCTATCACCCATTGAACACTGAAGCTTTCTTT
CASSYHPLNTEAFF
>NA|few|TRBJ1-2|TRBV12-3/TRBV12-4
TGTGCCAGCAGTTTAATTGGACAGCTCTTCTATGGCTACACCTTC
CASSLIGQLFYGYTF
>NA|NA|TRBJ2-3|TRBV4-1
TGCGCCAGCAGCCACACCCAGGGCCCCGCAGATACGCAGTATTTT
CASSHTQGPADTQYF
>NA|few|TRBJ2-3|TRBV15
TGTGCCACCAGCAGTATCTCGTGGGATACGCAGTATTTT
CATSSISWDTQYF
>TRBD2|NA|TRBJ2-1|TRBV7-8
TGTGCCAGCAGCTTATGGACTAGCGGGAGTTACAATAAGCAGTTCTTC
CASSLWTSGSYNKQFF
>NA|few|TRBJ2-2|TRBV4-1
TGCGCCAGCAGCCCGCGGACACGGTTAAACACCGGGGAGCTGTTTTTT
CASSPRTRLNTGELFF